These 27 T cell receptor beta chains were sequenced from one sample in a study of cytomegalovirus exposure and HLA in healthy donors. Both 60 Vbeta primers and 13 Jbeta primers went into the PCR. TCRdb keeps only in-frame clones here, not all; method: immunoSEQ multiplex PCR. The sample gives some 180,000 clones, 70% to 85% of which show up once; approximately 3.6% is in the top ten. Sequenced: PBMCs. The receptor set was obtained from a man aged 40-49 years in good health and CMV-seropositive.

The V and J genes are TRBV28 and TRBJ2-2; D call uncertain. Germline V gives CDR1 MDHEN, CDR2 SYDVKM. V was shortened by 4 bases and J by 4 bases, with 16 bases between the two germline ends. The CDR3 is 16 residues long. The chain's CDR3 is CASSSPAVPGTGELFF. Here the CDR3 DNA reads TGTGCCAGCAGTTCCCCGGCCGTCCCGGGCACCGGGGAGCTGTTTTTT.

The V and J genes are TRBV25-1 and TRBJ2-7, with a tentative D call TRBD1 (5 bases). The CDR3 runs 13 residues. Trimming removed 4 bases at V and 6 bases at J, with 13 bases between. Germline V gene sequence: CDR1 MGHDK, CDR2 SYGVNS. The CDR3 loop reads CASSVFQGSEQYF. In DNA, the CDR3 is TGTGCCAGCAGTGTGTTTCAGGGATCCGAGCAGTACTTC.

The rearrangement uses TRBV5-1 and TRBJ2-3; tentatively, D is TRBD2 (6 bases). V was clipped by 0 bases and J by 1 base, with 12 bases between them. The length of the CDR3 is 16 residues. Germline V gene lookup returns CDR1 SGHRS and CDR2 YFSETQ. CDR3 region: CASSLAGVGGTDTQYF. CDR3 DNA sequence: TGCGCCAGCAGCTTGGCGGGGGTCGGTGGCACAGATACGCAGTATTTT.

CDR3 region: CATSRGDSYTDTQYF. CDR3 DNA: TGTGCCACCAGCAGAGGGGACTCCTACACAGATACGCAGTATTTT. J is TRBJ2-3 and V is TRBV15; possibly TRBD2 for D (6 bases). Trimming left V 1 base short and J 2 bases short, with 10 bases between. This CDR3 comprises 15 residues. Germline V gives CDR1 LNHNV, CDR2 YYDKDF (reference sequence).

Only a few counts were recorded for this clone. Other DNA sequences of this sample code for an identical CDR3. The genes are TRBV7-9 and TRBJ2-7; D gene uncertain. The V gene lost 4 bases and the J gene lost 0 bases, with 10 bases spanning the gap. This CDR3 region has 14 residues. Germline loops: CDR1 SEHNR, CDR2 FQNEAQ (reference sequence). CDR3 protein: CASSSSGGSYEQYF. The CDR3 nucleotides read TGTGCCAGCAGCTCGTCGGGTGGCTCCTACGAGCAGTACTTC.

V usage is TRBV7-9 and J usage is TRBJ2-7; the D gene is possibly TRBD1 (6 bases). The CDR3 totals 14 residues. The germline gives CDR1 SEHNR, CDR2 FQNEAQ (reference sequence). Deletions cut 4 bases from V and 4 bases from J, with 14 bases between. This CDR3 reads CASSSGQIWYEQYF. CDR3 sequence (DNA): TGTGCCAGCAGCTCCGGACAGATCTGGTACGAGCAGTACTTC.

The chain employs TRBV5-5 and TRBJ2-7, with a weak D call TRBD2 (5 bases). V lost 0 bases and J 6 bases, leaving 19 bases between the germline ends. From germline, CDR1 is SGHKS and CDR2 YYEKEE (reference sequence). The CDR3 runs 16 residues. CDR3 region: CASSLAGLASISEQYF. In nucleotides, the CDR3 is TGTGCCAGCAGCTTGGCCGGGCTAGCTAGTATCTCCGAGCAGTACTTC.

The chain joins TRBV7-9 to TRBJ2-5; the D gene is possibly TRBD2 (5 bases). V was clipped by 5 bases and J by 10 bases, with 17 bases between them. Germline lookup yields CDR1 SEHNR and CDR2 FQNEAQ (reference sequence). There are 13 residues in the CDR3. The CDR3 sequence is CASSRGGGTVQYF. The CDR3 DNA sequence: TGTGCCAGCAGCCGCGGTGGAGGTACTGTCCAGTACTTC.

The chain links TRBV7-2 to TRBJ2-7; 9 nucleotides align to TRBD1. CDR1 and CDR2 from the germline V gene are SGHTA and FQGNSA. The trim removed 4 bases at V and 4 bases at J, leaving 5 bases unmatched. This CDR3 comprises 14 residues. CDR3 loop: CASSSRQGGYEQYF. The CDR3 coding sequence is TGTGCCAGCAGCTCGCGACAGGGGGGATACGAGCAGTACTTC. Complete variable domain (other parts from reference TRBV7-2 and TRBJ2-7): GAGVSQSPSNKVTEKGKDVELRCDPISGHTALYWYRQSLGQGLEFLIYFQGNSAPDKSGLPSDRFSAERTGGSVSTLTIQRTQQEDSAVYLCASSSRQGGYEQYFGPGTRLTVT.

The rearrangement joins TRBV6-5 to TRBJ2-1, with D possibly matching TRBD2 (6 bases). Deletions cut 11 bases from V and 9 bases from J, with 17 bases between. The CDR3 runs 12 residues. Germline V CDR1 and CDR2: MNHEY, SVGAGI. The chain's CDR3 is CAGGRTTIEQFF. The CDR3 DNA reads TGTGCCGGAGGACGGACTACGATTGAGCAGTTCTTC.

The genes are TRBV28 and TRBJ2-5, with D possibly being TRBD2 (6 bases). The assigned J gene may be wrong: the sequence end matches TRBJ2-7 better. This CDR3 region has 16 residues. Germline CDR1 and CDR2: MDHEN and SYDVKM. CDR3 bases: TGTGCCAGCAGTTTACGGATCGGCGGGACCGCCTACGAGCAGTACTTC. Translated: CASSLRIGGTAYEQYF.

This chain connects TRBV11-2 to TRBJ1-2; 7 nucleotides match TRBD1. J lost 3 bases, V lost 5 bases, and 9 bases had no gene match. Per the germline V gene, CDR1 is SGHAT and CDR2 is FQNNGV. The CDR3 contains 15 residues. The CDR3 is CASSRGGGADYGYTF. The DNA for the CDR3 is TGTGCCAGCAGCAGAGGAGGGGGCGCGGACTATGGCTACACCTTC.

The chain couples TRBV28 to TRBJ1-5; unclear D gene. The germline V gene encodes CDR1 MDHEN and CDR2 SYDVKM. The CDR3 runs 15 residues. V was shortened by 3 bases and J by 11 bases, with 20 bases between the two germline ends. This chain's CDR3 is CASSLGGKGGGTQHF. The CDR3 coding sequence is TGTGCCAGCAGTTTGGGAGGGAAGGGTGGCGGGACCCAGCATTTT.

J is TRBJ1-1 and V is TRBV27; D ambiguous. The CDR3 consists of 15 residues. Germline CDR1 and CDR2: MNHEY and SMNVEV (reference sequence). Trimming took off 4 bases at V and 4 bases at J, with 16 bases between the two ends. As DNA, the CDR3 is TGTGCCAGCAGTTCTACGCCCTTTCGGGGCACTGAAGCTTTCTTT. It is translated as CASSSTPFRGTEAFF.

The table lists this clone with a few counts. Here the CDR3 reads CASSLWTATQYF. CDR3 nucleotides: TGTGCCAGCAGCTTATGGACTGCGACCCAGTACTTC. The chain is built from TRBV11-2 and TRBJ2-5; D possibly corresponds to TRBD2 (5 bases). Germline V lookup: CDR1 SGHAT, CDR2 FQNNGV. Trimming took off 2 bases at V and 7 bases at J, with 8 bases between the two ends. CDR3 length: 12 amino acids.

The rearrangement uses TRBV9 and TRBJ2-5; D is perhaps TRBD1 (6 bases). The germline V and J ends were trimmed by 5 bases and 5 bases, with 22 bases remaining between them. There are 16 residues in the CDR3. The V gene's germline CDR1 is SGDLS and CDR2 YYNGEE. CDR3 loop: CASSRGSRDTKETQYF. The CDR3 nucleotides are TGTGCCAGCAGTAGGGGGAGCCGGGACACCAAGGAGACCCAGTACTTC. The whole variable domain, filled in from reference TRBV9 and TRBJ2-5, reads DSGVTQTPKHLITATGQRVTLRCSPRSGDLSVYWYQQSLDQGLQFLIQYYNGEERAKGNILERFSAQQFPDLHSELNLSSLELGDSALYFCASSRGSRDTKETQYFGPGTRLLVL.

The rearrangement links TRBV14 to TRBJ2-2; tentative D call: TRBD2 (5 bases). The CDR3 has 16 residues. With 0 bases removed from V and 7 bases from J, the gap between germline ends came to 15 bases. From germline, CDR1 is SGHDN and CDR2 FVKESK. The CDR3 region has the DNA TGTGCCAGCAGCCAAGACGGCAGGCGGGTTGGCGGGGAGCTGTTTTTT. This gives the protein CASSQDGRRVGGELFF. Using reference TRBV14 and TRBJ2-2 for the parts outside the CDR3, the full variable domain is EAGVTQFPSHSVIEKGQTVTLRCDPISGHDNLYWYRRVMGKEIKFLLHFVKESKQDESGMPNNRFLAERTGGTYSTLKVQPAELEDSGVYFCASSQDGRRVGGELFFGEGSRLTVL.

V and J are TRBV9 and TRBJ2-1, with 7 bases identical to TRBD2. The V segment lost 4 bases and the J segment 6 bases; nucleotides outside the gene matches: 7. The length of the CDR3 is 14 residues. Germline assignment: CDR1 SGDLS and CDR2 YYNGEE. The CDR3 region has the DNA TGTGCCAGCAGCACCAGGGACTACCTCAATGAGCAGTTCTTC. It specifies CASSTRDYLNEQFF.

The chain is built from TRBV27 and TRBJ2-7; D gene ambiguous. V lost 2 bases and J lost 2, with 16 bases in between. Germline-derived CDR1 and CDR2 are MNHEY and SMNVEV (reference sequence). The CDR3 length is 16 residues. CDR3 in DNA: TGTGCCAGCAGTTTAGCTGGTACAGACCGAACCTACGAGCAGTACTTC. It yields the protein CASSLAGTDRTYEQYF.

The gene calls are TRBV18 and TRBJ2-7; 7 nucleotides agree with TRBD2. The trim removed 4 bases at V and 0 bases at J, leaving 12 bases unmatched. The CDR3 has 17 amino acids. Looked up from germline, CDR1 is KGHSH and CDR2 is LQKENI. CDR3 coding DNA: TGTGCCAGCTCACGGGGGTCCGGGGAGGGCTTCTCCTACGAGCAGTACTTC. Protein product: CASSRGSGEGFSYEQYF.

V gene TRBV6-1 combines with J gene TRBJ2-1; D possibly corresponds to TRBD2 (5 bases). Trimming removed 6 bases from V and 9 bases from J, with 9 bases in between. Germline values: CDR1 MNHNS, CDR2 SASEGT. The CDR3 extends over 11 amino acids. The CDR3 sequence: CASRTSGEQFF. CDR3 coding DNA: TGTGCCAGCAGAACTAGTGGTGAGCAGTTCTTC.

The chain combines TRBV6-6 with TRBJ2-7, with D possibly matching TRBD2 (6 bases). V dropped 2 bases and J dropped 7 bases, with 12 bases sitting between them. The CDR3 spans 13 residues. CDR1 MNHNY and CDR2 SVGAGI come from the germline V gene (reference sequence). The chain's CDR3 is CASSYQEGWEQYF. DNA of the CDR3: TGTGCCAGCAGTTACCAGGAGGGATGGGAGCAGTACTTC.

This clone was found once. The rearrangement uses TRBV12-5 and TRBJ1-4, with D perhaps TRBD1 (6 bases). The length of the CDR3 is 16 residues. The germline V gene has CDR1 LGHNT and CDR2 FRNRAP. V was shortened by 0 bases and J by 3 bases, with 11 bases between the two germline ends. The CDR3 coding sequence is TGTGCTAGTGGTTTGGTACGAGGGGGGGCTAATGAAAAACTGTTTTTT. Its translation is CASGLVRGGANEKLFF.

In DNA, the CDR3 is TGTGCCAGCAGCTTACTCCGACGGGATTACTCCTACAATGAGCAGTTCTTC. Translating gives CASSLLRRDYSYNEQFF. The J gene is TRBJ2-1, the V gene TRBV7-6, with a tentative D call TRBD2 (5 bases). Looked up from germline, CDR1 is SGHVS and CDR2 is FNYEAQ. The ends were cut back, 2 bases at V and 0 bases at J, with 14 bases in the middle. There are 17 residues in the CDR3.

The genes are TRBV7-9 and TRBJ2-3; TRBD2 aligns across 12 bases. V lost 1 base to trimming and J lost 2 bases; unmatched junction nucleotides: 7. This CDR3 comprises 18 residues. In germline, CDR1 is SEHNR, CDR2 FQNEAQ (reference sequence). For the CDR3, the DNA is TGTGCCAGCAGCTTAGGACTAGCGGGAGTCCGGGACACAGATACGCAGTATTTT. Translated, it gives CASSLGLAGVRDTDTQYF. Using reference TRBV7-9 and TRBJ2-3 for the parts outside the CDR3, the full variable domain is DTGVSQNPRHKITKRGQNVTFRCDPISEHNRLYWYRQTLGQGPEFLTYFQNEAQLEKSRLLSDRFSAERPKGSFSTLEIQRTEQGDSAMYLCASSLGLAGVRDTDTQYFGPGTRLTVL.

The rearrangement uses TRBV11-2 and TRBJ2-7, with 9 bases identical to TRBD2. The CDR3 has 15 amino acids. Unmatched junction bases numbered 12, after V lost 5 bases and J lost 7 bases. CDR1 and CDR2 (germline): SGHAT, FQNNGV. The chain's CDR3 is CASSPVRLAGQEQYF. CDR3 in DNA: TGTGCCAGCAGCCCCGTGCGGCTAGCGGGGCAGGAGCAGTACTTC.

The chain combines TRBV28 with TRBJ2-1; TRBD2 aligns across 8 bases. Germline V CDR1 and CDR2: MDHEN, SYDVKM. The ends lost 5 bases at V and 4 bases at J; junction bases unmatched: 7. The length of the CDR3 is 15 residues. For the CDR3, the DNA is TGTGCCAGCAGTATTATAGCGGGGAATTACAATGAGCAGTTCTTC. It codes for CASSIIAGNYNEQFF.